Shown below are 20 T cell receptor beta chains from a single sample sequenced in a study of blood T cell repertoires in COVID-19. The repertoire was sequenced with immunoSEQ multiplex PCR; TCRdb's copy has only in-frame clones and lacks some. The data hold some 200,000 clones, with 65% to 85% observed a single time. The sample consisted of peripheral blood. The source of these receptors is a human donor in a cohort sampled during active COVID-19.

The gene calls are TRBV11-2 and TRBJ2-1; 10 bases match TRBD2. The junction had 5 bases not matched to a gene; V was cut back by 0 bases and J by 9 bases. The V gene's germline CDR1 is SGHAT and CDR2 FQNNGV. The CDR3 spans 15 residues. CDR3 sequence (DNA): TGTGCCAGCAGCTTAGATTCCAGCGGGGGGGGTGAGCAGTTCTTC. As protein: CASSLDSSGGGEQFF.

The table lists this clone with a count of one. This sequence joins TRBV5-1 and TRBJ2-7; D perhaps matches TRBD2 (6 bases). Germline CDR1 is SGHRS and CDR2 is YFSETQ. Trimming took 6 bases from V and 5 from J, leaving 18 bases between them. CDR3 size: 14 residues. CDR3 sequence: CASTYHGGGNEQYF. The CDR3, as DNA: TGCGCCAGCACCTATCATGGGGGAGGCAACGAGCAGTACTTC.

The chain has TRBV11-3 and TRBJ2-1, with 8 bases that match TRBD2. Germline-derived CDR1 and CDR2 are SGHNT and YENEEA. V lost 5 bases to trimming and J lost 6 bases; unmatched junction nucleotides: 6. The CDR3 contains 14 residues. Here the CDR3 reads CASSRRREANEQFF. In nucleotides, the CDR3 is TGTGCCAGCAGCAGGAGGCGGGAGGCCAATGAGCAGTTCTTC.

The chain joins TRBV29-1 to TRBJ2-2; D is uncertain. Between the trimmed V and J ends, which lost 7 bases and 0 bases, there was a span of 6 bases. Germline CDR1 SQVTM, CDR2 ANQGSEA. The CDR3 runs to 12 residues. The DNA of the CDR3 is TGCAGCGGGGGTACGAACACCGGGGAGCTGTTTTTT. Amino acids: CSGGTNTGELFF.

This chain joins TRBV25-1 and TRBJ2-1; 9 bases align to TRBD1. The V and J ends lost 6 bases and 8 bases, in that order; junction bases with no gene match: 5. This CDR3 is built from 13 residues. Germline-derived CDR1 and CDR2 are MGHDK and SYGVNS. In nucleotides, the CDR3 is TGTGCCAGCAGAGGACAGGGGCTGGATGAGCAGTTCTTC. This translates into CASRGQGLDEQFF.

The chain carries TRBV28 and TRBJ1-6, with 7 positions matching TRBD1. This CDR3 has 16 residues. The V and J ends lost 10 bases and 6 bases, in that order; junction bases with no gene match: 15. The germline V gene encodes CDR1 MDHEN and CDR2 SYDVKM. The CDR3 loop is CATKLQGLVGNSPLHF. In nucleotides, the CDR3 is TGTGCCACAAAATTACAGGGGTTAGTCGGTAATTCACCCCTCCACTTT.

In nucleotides, the CDR3 is TGTGCCAGCATTACCGCAGGGGGCGTTTCCGGGGAGCTGTTTTTT. It translates to CASITAGGVSGELFF. The rearrangement uses TRBV6-5 and TRBJ2-2, with 8 nucleotides matching TRBD1. Germline V gene data show CDR1 as MNHEY and CDR2 as SVGAGI. The CDR3 extends over 15 amino acids. The trim removed 7 bases at V and 6 bases at J, leaving 10 bases unmatched.

The V and J genes are TRBV24-1 and TRBJ2-1, with TRBD1 identical over 8 bases. V gave up 2 bases and J gave up 5 bases; unmatched junction bases: 7. The CDR3 contains 16 residues. Germline lookup yields CDR1 KGHDR and CDR2 SFDVKD. This chain's CDR3 is CATSDSGGGPDNEQFF. CDR3 DNA sequence: TGTGCCACCAGTGATTCAGGGGGCGGACCGGACAATGAGCAGTTCTTC.

J is TRBJ2-7 and V is TRBV3-1 (or the pseudogene TRBV3-2), with a tentative D call TRBD2 (6 bases). The CDR3 has 15 residues. Germline values: CDR1 LGHDT, CDR2 YNNKEL (reference sequence). With 4 bases removed from V and 0 bases from J, the gap between germline ends came to 13 bases. In DNA form, the CDR3 reads TGTGCCAGCAGCCCCGGGACTTTAAGCTCCTACGAGCAGTACTTC. It is translated as CASSPGTLSSYEQYF.

This rearrangement joins TRBV29-1 to TRBJ2-2; D is perhaps TRBD2 (6 bases). The ends were cut back, 0 bases at V and 6 bases at J, with 20 bases in the middle. CDR1 is SQVTM and CDR2 is ANQGSEA in the germline V gene. This CDR3 is built from 17 residues. The CDR3 DNA sequence: TGCAGCGTTGAAGAGGCTTGGGGGGAGAATCGGGCCGGGGAGCTGTTTTTT. This gives the protein CSVEEAWGENRAGELFF.

CDR3 residues: CASSEVLGGTEAFF. The CDR3 nucleotides are TGTGCCAGCAGTGAAGTTCTCGGGGGCACTGAAGCTTTCTTT. This rearrangement joins TRBV6-1 to TRBJ1-1; D may be TRBD1 (5 bases). The V end lost 1 base, the J end lost 4 bases, and 10 bases lay between the germline ends. The CDR3 is made up of 14 amino acids. Germline V gene lookup returns CDR1 MNHNS and CDR2 SASEGT.

The J gene is TRBJ2-1, the V gene TRBV9; D is possibly TRBD2 (6 bases). The CDR3 has 15 residues. Per the germline V gene, CDR1 is SGDLS and CDR2 is YYNGEE. The V gene lost 2 bases and the J gene lost 4 bases, with 13 bases spanning the gap. CDR3 coding DNA: TGTGCCAGCAGCGTCGGGCCGGAGGGATACAATGAGCAGTTCTTC. The encoded protein is CASSVGPEGYNEQFF.

V and J are TRBV19 and TRBJ2-1; 10 bases line up with TRBD1. The CDR3 has 17 amino acids. Germline-derived CDR1 and CDR2 are LNHDA and SQIVND (reference sequence). J gave up 6 bases and V 7 bases, and 15 bases lay outside the gene matches. The CDR3 protein is CASTITAGTGVPNEQFF. The DNA for the CDR3 is TGTGCCAGTACAATAACGGCCGGGACAGGGGTTCCCAATGAGCAGTTCTTC.

CDR3 sequence (DNA): TGTGCCAGCAGTTACTCGAGCGTTGAGTTGGACAGAGCCTACGAGCAGTACTTC. It translates to CASSYSSVELDRAYEQYF. The rearrangement joins TRBV6-2 or TRBV6-3 to TRBJ2-7; the D gene is possibly TRBD1 (6 bases). Trimming pared 0 bases from V and 2 bases from J, leaving 20 bases between. CDR1 is MNHEY and CDR2 is SVGEGT in the germline V gene. This CDR3 is 18 amino acids long.

This clone was picked up a small number of times. This sequence joins TRBV5-1 and TRBJ2-3, with 9 bases lining up with TRBD2. Germline assignment: CDR1 SGHRS and CDR2 YFSETQ. CDR3 length: 14 amino acids. After removal of 4 bases from V and 6 bases from J, the junction contained 6 bases not matched to a gene. CDR3 amino acids: CASSPSGIPDTQYF. The CDR3 DNA follows: TGCGCCAGCAGCCCTAGCGGGATCCCTGATACGCAGTATTTT.

Here the CDR3 reads CASSPFGSGTSSYEQYF. Here the CDR3 DNA reads TGTGCCAGCTCACCCTTCGGGTCCGGGACATCTTCCTACGAGCAGTACTTC. This sequence joins TRBV18 and TRBJ2-7; D perhaps matches TRBD1 (6 bases). The V end lost 3 bases, the J end lost 1 base, and 19 bases lay between the germline ends. The CDR3 has 17 amino acids. Germline V gives CDR1 KGHSH, CDR2 LQKENI.

This clone was seen just once. V is TRBV7-6 and J is TRBJ2-2, with D perhaps matching TRBD1 (6 bases). Germline V gene sequence: CDR1 SGHVS, CDR2 FNYEAQ. V was shortened by 2 bases and J by 1 base, with 20 bases between the two germline ends. The CDR3 has 19 residues. This CDR3 reads CASSLRSAGEELNTGELFF. As DNA, the CDR3 is TGTGCCAGCAGCTTAAGGTCGGCAGGGGAAGAGTTGAACACCGGGGAGCTGTTTTTT.

The chain recombines TRBV7-9 with TRBJ1-2; TRBD1 matches 7 bases. The CDR3 extends over 14 amino acids. The V and J ends lost 5 bases and 2 bases, in that order; junction bases with no gene match: 5. CDR1 SEHNR and CDR2 FQNEAQ come from the germline V gene (reference sequence). The CDR3 sequence is CASSETGRNYGYTF. The CDR3, as DNA: TGTGCCAGCAGCGAGACAGGGAGAAACTATGGCTACACCTTC.

This chain links TRBV25-1 with TRBJ1-2; 7 nucleotides align to TRBD1. V lost 4 bases to trimming and J lost 5 bases; unmatched junction nucleotides: 4. Germline V gene lookup returns CDR1 MGHDK and CDR2 SYGVNS. CDR3 length: 13 amino acids. In nucleotides, the CDR3 is TGTGCCAGCAGTGGTGGGACAGCTTATGGCTACACCTTC. It specifies CASSGGTAYGYTF.

The chain combines TRBV6-5 with TRBJ1-4; TRBD1 is a possible D gene (5 bases). This CDR3 has 15 amino acids. V was shortened by 5 bases and J by 8 bases, with 18 bases between the two germline ends. Germline values: CDR1 MNHEY, CDR2 SVGAGI. CDR3 protein: CASSLTGGEGEKLFF. As DNA, the CDR3 is TGTGCCAGCAGTCTCACTGGGGGGGAGGGAGAAAAACTGTTTTTT.